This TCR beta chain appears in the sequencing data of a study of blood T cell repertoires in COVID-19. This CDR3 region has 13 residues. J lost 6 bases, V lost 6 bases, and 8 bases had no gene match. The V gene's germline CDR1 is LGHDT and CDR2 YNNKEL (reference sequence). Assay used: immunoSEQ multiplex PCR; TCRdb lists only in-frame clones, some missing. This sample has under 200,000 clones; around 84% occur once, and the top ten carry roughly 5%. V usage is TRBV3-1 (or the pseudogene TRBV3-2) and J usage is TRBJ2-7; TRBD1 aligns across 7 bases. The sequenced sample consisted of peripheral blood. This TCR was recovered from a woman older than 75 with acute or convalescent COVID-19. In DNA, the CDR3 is TGTGCCAGCAGTAGACAGGGTGAAAGCGAGCAGTACTTC. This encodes CASSRQGESEQYF.